This T cell receptor beta chain was observed in a study of CD4 T cell repertoires in COVID-19. TCRdb's copy holds only in-frame clones and misses some; the assay was immunoSEQ multiplex PCR. The sample gives 70,000 to 95,000 clones, about four fifths of which show up once; 0.45% to 0.7% is in the top ten. The CDR3 contains 15 residues. Germline V gene sequence: CDR1 KGHSH, CDR2 LQKENI. Trimming cost V 1 base and J 5 bases; bases outside gene matches: 4. The sample consisted of CD4+ T cells from peripheral blood, taken after recovery from COVID-19. The TCR was taken from a human donor who had COVID-19. The J gene is TRBJ2-5, the V gene TRBV18, with 10 bases aligning to TRBD2. CDR3 loop: CASSPQREGTETQYF. The DNA of the CDR3 is TGTGCCAGCTCACCACAGCGGGAGGGTACGGAGACCCAGTACTTC.